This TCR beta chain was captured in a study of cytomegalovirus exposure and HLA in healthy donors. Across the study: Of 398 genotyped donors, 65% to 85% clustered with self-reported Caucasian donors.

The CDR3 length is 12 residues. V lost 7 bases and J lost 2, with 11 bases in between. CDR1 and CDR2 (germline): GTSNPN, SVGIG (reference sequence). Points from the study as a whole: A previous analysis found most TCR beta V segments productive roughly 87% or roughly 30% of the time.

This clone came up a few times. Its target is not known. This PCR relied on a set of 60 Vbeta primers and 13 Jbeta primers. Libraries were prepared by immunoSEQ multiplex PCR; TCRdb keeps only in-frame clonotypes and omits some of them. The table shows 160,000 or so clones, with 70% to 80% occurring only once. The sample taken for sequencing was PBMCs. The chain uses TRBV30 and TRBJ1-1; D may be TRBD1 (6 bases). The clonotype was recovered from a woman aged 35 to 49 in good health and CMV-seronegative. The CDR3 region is CALGHSNTEAFF. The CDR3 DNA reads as TGTGCCTTGGGACACTCTAACACTGAAGCTTTCTTT.